This is a list of T cell receptor beta chains from one sample in a study of T cells of healthy individuals. In TCRdb, the 5' RACE reads were re-called with MiXCR into one record per CDR3 protein. The sample lists tens of thousands of distinct CDR3 sequences; roughly 5.1% were seen once. The source of these receptors is a female donor in good health. Each CDR3 is given without its conserved first and last residue. Fields, in order: clone size, V gene, CDR3 length, J gene, CDR3 protein. Some rows mark clone size as missing; the rest say once, few, many or name a class of expanded clone.

abundance: many; v_gene: TRBV6-1; len: 16; j_gene: TRBJ1-5; CDR3aa: ASSDPDFSDRDYQPQH
abundance: many; v_gene: TRBV7-8; len: 13; j_gene: TRBJ2-4; CDR3aa: ASRPAGLAKNIQY
abundance: few; v_gene: TRBV28; len: 12; j_gene: TRBJ1-1; CDR3aa: ASSLWDRGTEAF
abundance: many; v_gene: TRBV28; len: 11; j_gene: TRBJ2-1; CDR3aa: ASSERGYNEQF
abundance: many; v_gene: TRBV7-8; len: 10; j_gene: TRBJ1-5; CDR3aa: ASSFPNQPQH
abundance: few; v_gene: TRBV15; len: 13; j_gene: TRBJ1-1; CDR3aa: ATSRDRTGLAEAF
abundance: .; v_gene: TRBV9; len: 13; j_gene: TRBJ2-4; CDR3aa: ASSRDGLAKNIQY
abundance: many; v_gene: TRBV4-3; len: 13; j_gene: TRBJ2-3; CDR3aa: ASSQEEGRTDTQY
abundance: .; v_gene: TRBV19; len: 12; j_gene: TRBJ1-5; CDR3aa: ASNDRVDNQPQH
abundance: many; v_gene: TRBV25-1; len: 13; j_gene: TRBJ1-1; CDR3aa: ASSEDRGGTTEAF
abundance: few; v_gene: TRBV2; len: 13; j_gene: TRBJ2-1; CDR3aa: ASSEGWGTGPEQF
abundance: many; v_gene: TRBV7-7; len: 13; j_gene: TRBJ2-5; CDR3aa: ASSSLGIGQETQY
abundance: many; v_gene: TRBV5-4; len: 10; j_gene: TRBJ2-1; CDR3aa: ASSLEPTEQF
abundance: .; v_gene: TRBV7-2; len: 14; j_gene: TRBJ2-7; CDR3aa: ASSPRGGGRTYEQY
abundance: .; v_gene: TRBV4-2; len: 11; j_gene: TRBJ2-5; CDR3aa: ASSQEGAETQY
abundance: many; v_gene: TRBV4-2; len: 14; j_gene: TRBJ2-1; CDR3aa: ASSQGMTSGIGEQF
abundance: many; v_gene: TRBV27; len: 11; j_gene: TRBJ2-7; CDR3aa: ASSQQYSYEQY
abundance: .; v_gene: TRBV6-1; len: 14; j_gene: TRBJ1-2; CDR3aa: ASSEEEGQGSYGYT
abundance: many; v_gene: TRBV27; len: 12; j_gene: TRBJ2-3; CDR3aa: ASSLGYSTDTQY
abundance: many; v_gene: TRBV10-3; len: 11; j_gene: TRBJ1-5; CDR3aa: AISLAGDQPQH
abundance: few; v_gene: TRBV15; len: 13; j_gene: TRBJ2-4; CDR3aa: ATTHGDIAKNIQY
abundance: few; v_gene: TRBV6-2/TRBV6-3; len: 16; j_gene: TRBJ2-7; CDR3aa: ASSYATNGGRASYEQY
abundance: many; v_gene: TRBV12-3/TRBV12-4; len: 16; j_gene: TRBJ2-1; CDR3aa: ASSCRGQGAGVYNEQF
abundance: many; v_gene: TRBV29-1; len: 12; j_gene: TRBJ2-1; CDR3aa: SVWTSRSLYEQF
abundance: many; v_gene: TRBV20-1; len: 10; j_gene: TRBJ1-1; CDR3aa: SAVGGNTEAF
abundance: many; v_gene: TRBV7-2; len: 9; j_gene: TRBJ2-4; CDR3aa: ASSFLGIQY
abundance: few; v_gene: TRBV11-2; len: 13; j_gene: TRBJ2-7; CDR3aa: ASSPTRGQGYEQY
abundance: .; v_gene: TRBV5-1; len: 11; j_gene: TRBJ1-2; CDR3aa: ASSLEAPFGYT
abundance: many; v_gene: TRBV5-1; len: 8; j_gene: TRBJ2-7; CDR3aa: ASGEREQY
abundance: many; v_gene: TRBV6-2/TRBV6-3; len: 12; j_gene: TRBJ2-3; CDR3aa: ASSYGREADTQY
abundance: many; v_gene: TRBV29-1; len: 12; j_gene: TRBJ1-2; CDR3aa: SVGPPGPVYGYT
abundance: many; v_gene: TRBV28; len: 15; j_gene: TRBJ1-5; CDR3aa: ASTAPLGGTRNQPQH
abundance: many; v_gene: TRBV7-9; len: 14; j_gene: TRBJ2-4; CDR3aa: ASSLGQGDGKNIQY
abundance: few; v_gene: TRBV5-6; len: 12; j_gene: TRBJ1-5; CDR3aa: ASSRSRVGQPQH
abundance: many; v_gene: TRBV7-3; len: 13; j_gene: TRBJ2-5; CDR3aa: ASSLELAGSETQY
abundance: few; v_gene: TRBV4-3; len: 12; j_gene: TRBJ2-5; CDR3aa: ASSHGLDRETQY
abundance: many; v_gene: TRBV6-2/TRBV6-3; len: 13; j_gene: TRBJ1-1; CDR3aa: ASSSQDRGPLEAF
abundance: many; v_gene: TRBV9; len: 11; j_gene: TRBJ1-2; CDR3aa: ASSVGPIYGYT
abundance: many; v_gene: TRBV12-3/TRBV12-4; len: 15; j_gene: TRBJ2-3; CDR3aa: ASLTSGRKLSTDTQY
abundance: few; v_gene: TRBV6-2/TRBV6-3; len: 12; j_gene: TRBJ1-1; CDR3aa: ASSYAQRGTEAF
abundance: .; v_gene: TRBV7-9; len: 13; j_gene: TRBJ1-1; CDR3aa: ASSLARTGGTEAF
abundance: many; v_gene: TRBV6-6; len: 17; j_gene: TRBJ2-6; CDR3aa: ASSYNPKPLISGANVLT
abundance: many; v_gene: TRBV28; len: 13; j_gene: TRBJ2-3; CDR3aa: ASSPRHLSTDTQY
abundance: .; v_gene: TRBV19; len: 11; j_gene: TRBJ1-5; CDR3aa: ASKDQMDQPQH
abundance: few; v_gene: TRBV7-9; len: 13; j_gene: TRBJ1-4; CDR3aa: ASSYGPSFNEKLF
abundance: few; v_gene: TRBV3-1; len: 11; j_gene: TRBJ1-1; CDR3aa: ASSHGPGSEAF
abundance: many; v_gene: TRBV5-6; len: 11; j_gene: TRBJ1-5; CDR3aa: ASSLGRGQPQH
abundance: many; v_gene: TRBV12-3/TRBV12-4; len: 11; j_gene: TRBJ1-4; CDR3aa: ASSLANREKLF
abundance: many; v_gene: TRBV7-8; len: 17; j_gene: TRBJ2-5; CDR3aa: ASSSPTERGLAPQETQY
abundance: many; v_gene: TRBV30; len: 10; j_gene: TRBJ1-2; CDR3aa: ACYRVNYGYT
abundance: many; v_gene: TRBV12-3/TRBV12-4; len: 16; j_gene: TRBJ2-1; CDR3aa: ASSRQPTTSGSYNEQF
abundance: many; v_gene: TRBV4-1; len: 14; j_gene: TRBJ2-7; CDR3aa: ASSPIPSPFSYEQY
abundance: many; v_gene: TRBV5-4; len: 12; j_gene: TRBJ2-7; CDR3aa: ASSLEQENYEQY